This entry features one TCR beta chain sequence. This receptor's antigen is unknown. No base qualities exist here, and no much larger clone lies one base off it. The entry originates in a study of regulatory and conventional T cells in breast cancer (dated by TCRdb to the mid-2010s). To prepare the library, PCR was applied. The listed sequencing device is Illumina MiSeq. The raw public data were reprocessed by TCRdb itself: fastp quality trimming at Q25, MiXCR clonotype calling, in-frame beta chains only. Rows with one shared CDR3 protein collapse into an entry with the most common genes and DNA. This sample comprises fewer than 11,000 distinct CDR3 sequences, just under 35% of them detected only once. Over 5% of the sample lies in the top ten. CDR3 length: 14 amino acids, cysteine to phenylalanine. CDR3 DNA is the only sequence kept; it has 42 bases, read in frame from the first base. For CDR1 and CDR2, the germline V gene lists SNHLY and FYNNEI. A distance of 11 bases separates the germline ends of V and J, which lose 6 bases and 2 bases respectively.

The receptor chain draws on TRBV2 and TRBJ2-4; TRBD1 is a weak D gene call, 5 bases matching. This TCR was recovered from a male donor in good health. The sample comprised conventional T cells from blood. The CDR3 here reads CASRLQATKNIQYF. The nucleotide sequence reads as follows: TGTGCCAGCAGATTACAGGCTACCAAAAACATTCAGTACTTC.